These T cell receptor beta chains were read from a single sample in a study of cytomegalovirus exposure and HLA in healthy donors. TCRdb's table, derived via immunoSEQ multiplex PCR, lists solely in-frame clones and lacks some. This sample's clone table lists about 130,000 clones. Material for sequencing was PBMCs. All receptors come from a man aged 18 to 30 in good health and CMV-seronegative. The CDR3 runs from the conserved cysteine through the conserved F or W. Each record gives: CDR3 protein, CDR3 DNA, J gene, V gene, D gene. The D gene is left open where the match is weak.

CDR3: CASSVDTAGEQFF; DNA: TGTGCCAGCAGCGTGGACACAGCGGGTGAGCAGTTCTTC; J: TRBJ2-1; V: TRBV7-9; D: -
CDR3: CASSLPRLAGETGELFF; DNA: TGTGCCAGCAGCCTCCCCCGACTAGCGGGAGAAACCGGGGAGCTGTTTTTT; J: TRBJ2-2; V: TRBV7-3; D: TRBD2
CDR3: CASSYSGSQNTEAFF; DNA: TGTGCCAGCAGTTACTCTGGGAGCCAGAACACTGAAGCTTTCTTT; J: TRBJ1-1; V: TRBV6-5; D: -
CDR3: CASSYTGGQETQYF; DNA: TGTGCCAGCAGTTATACAGGGGGGCAAGAGACCCAGTACTTC; J: TRBJ2-5; V: TRBV28; D: TRBD1
CDR3: CASSLAQAQETQYF; DNA: TGTGCCAGCAGCTTAGCACAGGCCCAAGAGACCCAGTACTTC; J: TRBJ2-5; V: TRBV7-2; D: -
CDR3: CASSYRDRGRLYGYTF; DNA: TGTGCCAGCAGCTACCGGGACAGGGGGCGCTTGTATGGCTACACCTTC; J: TRBJ1-2; V: TRBV7-8; D: TRBD1
CDR3: CASSVGGSRDEQYF; DNA: TGTGCCAGCAGTGTCGGCGGGAGCAGGGACGAGCAGTACTTC; J: TRBJ2-7; V: TRBV6-4; D: TRBD2
CDR3: CASSFADREYEQYF; DNA: TGTGCCAGCAGCTTTGCGGACAGGGAGTACGAGCAGTACTTC; J: TRBJ2-7; V: TRBV5-6; D: TRBD1
CDR3: CASSLGGTGGAEAFF; DNA: TGCGCCAGCAGCTTGGGAGGGACAGGGGGTGCTGAAGCTTTCTTT; J: TRBJ1-1; V: TRBV5-1; D: TRBD1
CDR3: CASSNGLTTDRGAVMNTEAFF; DNA: TGTGCCAGCAGCAACGGGTTGACCACCGACAGGGGGGCGGTCATGAACACTGAAGCTTTCTTT; J: TRBJ1-1; V: TRBV21-1; D: -
CDR3: CASSFRGISGYTF; DNA: TGTGCCAGCAGCTTCAGGGGCATATCTGGCTACACCTTC; J: TRBJ1-2; V: TRBV5-6; D: -
CDR3: CASSLSHGATQYF; DNA: TGTGCCAGCAGCTTGTCTCACGGAGCGACCCAGTACTTC; J: TRBJ2-5; V: TRBV7-6; D: -
CDR3: CASSLDGGTQPQHF; DNA: TGTGCCAGCAGCTTAGATGGAGGCACTCAGCCCCAGCATTTT; J: TRBJ1-5; V: TRBV7-4; D: -
CDR3: CASSPGASGGNEQFF; DNA: TGCGCCAGCAGCCCCGGGGCTAGCGGGGGAAATGAGCAGTTCTTC; J: TRBJ2-1; V: TRBV5-1; D: TRBD2
CDR3: CASSASGTASFF; DNA: TGTGCCAGCAGTGCATCCGGGACAGCGAGCTTCTTT; J: TRBJ1-1; V: TRBV25-1; D: TRBD1
CDR3: CASSLSSGMLYNEQFF; DNA: TGTGCCAGCAGCTTGAGTAGCGGGATGTTATACAATGAGCAGTTCTTC; J: TRBJ2-1; V: TRBV5-6; D: TRBD2
CDR3: CASSPGAETQYF; DNA: TGTGCCAGCTCACCAGGAGCTGAGACCCAGTACTTC; J: TRBJ2-5; V: TRBV18; D: -
CDR3: CASSYDQGRLAGELFF; DNA: TGTGCCAGCAGTTACGATCAGGGGCGTCTCGCGGGGGAGCTGTTTTTT; J: TRBJ2-2; V: TRBV6-5; D: -
CDR3: CASSFGTGRAFF; DNA: TGTGCCAGCAGTTTCGGGACAGGGCGAGCTTTCTTT; J: TRBJ1-1; V: TRBV28; D: TRBD1
CDR3: CASSYGTSGPYEQYF; DNA: TGTGCCAGCAGTTACGGGACTAGCGGACCCTACGAGCAGTACTTC; J: TRBJ2-7; V: TRBV2; D: TRBD2
CDR3: CAISETDGQSEVNEQFF; DNA: TGTGCCATCAGTGAAACAGACGGCCAGTCAGAAGTCAATGAGCAGTTCTTC; J: TRBJ2-1; V: TRBV10-3; D: -
CDR3: CASSLNGGDGYTF; DNA: TGTGCCAGCAGCTTAAACGGAGGGGATGGCTACACCTTC; J: TRBJ1-2; V: TRBV7-9; D: -
CDR3: CASSPREETQYF; DNA: TGTGCCAGCAGCCCCAGGGAAGAGACCCAGTACTTC; J: TRBJ2-5; V: TRBV6-4; D: -
CDR3: CASSGMGGVMNTEAFF; DNA: TGTGCCAGCAGCGGGATGGGGGGGGTTATGAACACTGAAGCTTTCTTT; J: TRBJ1-1; V: TRBV9; D: -
CDR3: CASSPRPARQGDTGELFF; DNA: TGTGCCAGCAGCCCAAGGCCCGCGAGGCAGGGGGACACCGGGGAGCTGTTTTTT; J: TRBJ2-2; V: TRBV27; D: TRBD1
CDR3: CASSRDRASNQPQHF; DNA: TGTGCCAGTAGTAGGGACAGGGCTAGCAATCAGCCCCAGCATTTT; J: TRBJ1-5; V: TRBV19; D: TRBD1